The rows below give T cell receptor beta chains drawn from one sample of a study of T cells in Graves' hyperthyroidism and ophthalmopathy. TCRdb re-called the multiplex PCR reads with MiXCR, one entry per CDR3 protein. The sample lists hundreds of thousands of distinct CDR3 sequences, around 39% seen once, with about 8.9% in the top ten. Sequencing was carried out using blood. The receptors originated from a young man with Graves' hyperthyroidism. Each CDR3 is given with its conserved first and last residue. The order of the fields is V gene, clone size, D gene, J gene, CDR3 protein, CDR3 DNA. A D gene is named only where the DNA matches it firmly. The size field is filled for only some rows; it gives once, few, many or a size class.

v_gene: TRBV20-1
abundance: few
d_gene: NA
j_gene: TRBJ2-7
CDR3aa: CSARSRGAAYEQYF
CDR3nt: TGCAGTGCTAGAAGTCGGGGGGCCGCCTACGAGCAGTACTTC

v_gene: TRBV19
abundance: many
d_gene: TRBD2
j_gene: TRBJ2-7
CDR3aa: CASSPRLAPYEQYF
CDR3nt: TGTGCCAGTAGCCCGAGACTAGCCCCCTACGAGCAGTACTTC

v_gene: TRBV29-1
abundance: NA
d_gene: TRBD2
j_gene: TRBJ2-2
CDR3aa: CSVGGGQNTGELFF
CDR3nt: TGCAGCGTCGGGGGGGGGCAAAACACCGGGGAGCTGTTTTTT

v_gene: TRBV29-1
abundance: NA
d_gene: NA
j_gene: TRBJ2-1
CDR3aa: CSGGTREQFF
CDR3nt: TGCAGCGGGGGCACGCGAGAGCAGTTCTTC

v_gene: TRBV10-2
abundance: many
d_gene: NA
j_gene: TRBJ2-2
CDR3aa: CASSRQNTGELFF
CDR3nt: TGCGCCAGCAGTCGACAGAACACCGGGGAGCTGTTTTTT

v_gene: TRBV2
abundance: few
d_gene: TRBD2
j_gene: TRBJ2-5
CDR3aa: CASSERAGAAAQYF
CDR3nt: TGTGCCAGCAGTGAAAGAGCGGGAGCGGCGGCCCAGTACTTC

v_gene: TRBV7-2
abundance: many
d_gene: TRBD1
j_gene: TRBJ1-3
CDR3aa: CASSPRTGGGNTIYF
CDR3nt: TGTGCCAGCAGCCCAAGGACAGGGGGAGGAAACACCATATATTTT

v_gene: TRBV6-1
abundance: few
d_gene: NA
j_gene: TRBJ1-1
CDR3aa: CASSESGPSRVAEAFF
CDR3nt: TGTGCCAGCAGTGAGTCCGGACCTTCCAGAGTGGCTGAAGCTTTCTTT

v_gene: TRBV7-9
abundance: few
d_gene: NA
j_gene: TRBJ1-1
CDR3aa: CASSLEIPRATEAFF
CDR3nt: TGTGCCAGCAGCTTAGAAATTCCTAGGGCCACTGAAGCTTTCTTT

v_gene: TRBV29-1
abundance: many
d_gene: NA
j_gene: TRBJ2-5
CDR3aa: CSVEPGQETQYF
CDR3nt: TGCAGCGTTGAACCAGGGCAGGAGACCCAGTACTTC

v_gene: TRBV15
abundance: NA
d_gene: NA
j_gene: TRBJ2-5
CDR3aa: CATSRESRETQYF
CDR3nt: TGTGCCACCAGCAGAGAGAGTAGGGAGACCCAGTACTTC

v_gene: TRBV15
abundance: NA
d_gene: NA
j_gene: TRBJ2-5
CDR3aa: CATSRDRQEQETQYF
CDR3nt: TGTGCCACCAGCAGAGATAGGCAGGAACAAGAGACCCAGTACTTC

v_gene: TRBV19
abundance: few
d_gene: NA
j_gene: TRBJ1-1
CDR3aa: CASSIVGGATEAFF
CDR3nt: TGTGCCAGTAGTATAGTCGGGGGGGCCACTGAAGCTTTCTTT

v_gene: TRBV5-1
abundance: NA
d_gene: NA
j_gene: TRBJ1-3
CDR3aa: CASSLGQDDSGNTIYF
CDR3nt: TGCGCCAGCAGCTTGGGACAGGACGACTCTGGAAACACCATATATTTT

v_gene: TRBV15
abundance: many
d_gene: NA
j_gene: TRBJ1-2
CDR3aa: CATSRTGGSYGYTF
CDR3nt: TGTGCCACCAGCAGGACAGGAGGTAGCTATGGCTACACCTTC

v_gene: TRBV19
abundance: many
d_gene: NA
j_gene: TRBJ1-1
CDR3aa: CASRTRYSTEAFF
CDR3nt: TGTGCCAGTAGAACAAGGTATTCCACTGAAGCTTTCTTT

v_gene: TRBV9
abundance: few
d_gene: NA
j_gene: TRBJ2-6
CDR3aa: CASSAYISGANVLTF
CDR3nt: TGTGCCAGCAGCGCTTATATCTCTGGGGCCAACGTCCTGACTTTC

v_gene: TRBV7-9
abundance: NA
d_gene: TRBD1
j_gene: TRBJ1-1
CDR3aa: CASSSQTGAEEAFF
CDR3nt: TGTGCCAGCAGCTCCCAGACAGGGGCGGAGGAAGCTTTCTTT

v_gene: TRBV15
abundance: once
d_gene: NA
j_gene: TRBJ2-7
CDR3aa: CATSRTGSGEQYF
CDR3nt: TGTGCCACCAGCAGAACAGGGTCGGGGGAGCAGTACTTC

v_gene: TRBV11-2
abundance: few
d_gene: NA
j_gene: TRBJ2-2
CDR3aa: CASSSFAEPTGELFF
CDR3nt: TGTGCCAGCAGCTCTTTCGCGGAACCCACCGGGGAGCTGTTTTTT

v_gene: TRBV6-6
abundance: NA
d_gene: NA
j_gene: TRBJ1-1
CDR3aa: CASSWWVVSNTEAFF
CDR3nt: TGTGCCAGCAGTTGGTGGGTTGTCAGTAACACTGAAGCTTTCTTT

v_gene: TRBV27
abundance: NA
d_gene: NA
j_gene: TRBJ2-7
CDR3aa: CASSFSGGNEQYF
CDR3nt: TGTGCCAGCAGTTTCTCCGGGGGTAACGAGCAGTACTTC

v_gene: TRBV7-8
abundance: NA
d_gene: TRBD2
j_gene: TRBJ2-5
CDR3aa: CASSQGAGRRETQYF
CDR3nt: TGTGCCAGCAGCCAAGGGGCCGGGAGGCGAGAGACCCAGTACTTC

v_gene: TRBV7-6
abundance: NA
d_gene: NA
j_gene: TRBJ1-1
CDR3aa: CASSLRSGTDNTEAFF
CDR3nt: TGTGCCAGCAGCTTACGGTCGGGGACGGATAACACTGAAGCTTTCTTT

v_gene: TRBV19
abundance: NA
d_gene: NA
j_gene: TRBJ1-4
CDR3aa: CAVSTGYGEKLFF
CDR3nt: TGTGCCGTCAGCACAGGGTATGGAGAAAAACTGTTTTTT

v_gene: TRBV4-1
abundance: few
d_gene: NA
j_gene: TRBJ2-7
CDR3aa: CASSQDQDYEQYF
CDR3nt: TGCGCCAGCAGCCAAGATCAAGACTACGAGCAGTACTTC

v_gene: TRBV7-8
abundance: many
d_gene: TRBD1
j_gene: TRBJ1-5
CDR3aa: CASSQDRGKPQHF
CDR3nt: TGTGCCAGCAGCCAGGACAGGGGAAAGCCCCAGCATTTT

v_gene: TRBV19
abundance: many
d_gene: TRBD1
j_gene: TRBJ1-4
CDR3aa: CASRRTGNGGEKLFF
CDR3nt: TGTGCCAGCAGACGGACAGGGAACGGCGGTGAAAAACTGTTTTTT

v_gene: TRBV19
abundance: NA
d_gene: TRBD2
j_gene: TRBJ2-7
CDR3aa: CASSGLAGALNEQYF
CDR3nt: TGTGCCAGTAGTGGACTAGCAGGAGCGTTAAACGAGCAGTACTTC

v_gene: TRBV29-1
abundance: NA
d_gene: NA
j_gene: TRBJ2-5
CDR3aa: CSVSGGETQYF
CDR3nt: TGCAGCGTCTCTGGGGGAGAGACCCAGTACTTC

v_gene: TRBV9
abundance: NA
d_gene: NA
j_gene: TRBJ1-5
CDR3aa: CASSHPLQAPNQPQHF
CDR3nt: TGTGCCAGCAGCCACCCTCTCCAGGCGCCCAATCAGCCCCAGCATTTT

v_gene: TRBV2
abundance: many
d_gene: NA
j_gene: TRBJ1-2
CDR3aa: CASSDGTRHGYTF
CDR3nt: TGTGCCAGCAGTGACGGGACCAGGCATGGCTACACCTTC

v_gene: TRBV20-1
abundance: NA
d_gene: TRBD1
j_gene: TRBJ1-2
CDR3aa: CSARDPRTGDLYGYTF
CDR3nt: TGCAGTGCTAGAGATCCCAGGACAGGGGACCTCTATGGCTACACCTTC

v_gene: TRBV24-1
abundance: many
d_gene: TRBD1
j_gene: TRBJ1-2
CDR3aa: CATSDGDRAYDYTF
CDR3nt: TGTGCCACCAGTGATGGGGACAGGGCTTATGACTACACCTTC